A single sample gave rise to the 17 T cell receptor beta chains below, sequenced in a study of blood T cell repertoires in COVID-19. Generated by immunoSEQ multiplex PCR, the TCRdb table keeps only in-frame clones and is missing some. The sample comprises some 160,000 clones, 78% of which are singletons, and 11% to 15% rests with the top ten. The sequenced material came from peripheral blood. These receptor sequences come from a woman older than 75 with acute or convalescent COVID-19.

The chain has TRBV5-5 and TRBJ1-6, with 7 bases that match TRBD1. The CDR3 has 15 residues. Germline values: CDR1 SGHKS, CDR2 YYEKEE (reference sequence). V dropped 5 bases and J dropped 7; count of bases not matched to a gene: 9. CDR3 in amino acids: CASRFDRERNSPLHF. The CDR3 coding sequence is TGTGCCAGCAGATTTGACAGGGAACGAAATTCACCCCTCCACTTT.

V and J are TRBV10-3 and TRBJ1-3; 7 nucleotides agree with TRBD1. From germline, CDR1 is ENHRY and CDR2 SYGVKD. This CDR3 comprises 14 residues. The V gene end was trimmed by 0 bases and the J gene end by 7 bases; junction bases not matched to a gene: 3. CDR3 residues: CAISESGRGNTIYF. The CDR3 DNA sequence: TGTGCCATCAGTGAGTCCGGCAGGGGGAACACCATATATTTT.

CDR3 residues: CASRAGTSAKNIQYF. CDR3 nucleotide sequence: TGTGCCAGCAGAGCCGGGACTTCGGCCAAAAACATTCAGTACTTC. The J gene is TRBJ2-4, the V gene TRBV2; the D gene is possibly TRBD2 (6 bases). This CDR3 region has 15 residues. Germline CDR1 and CDR2: SNHLY and FYNNEI. Trimming shortened V by 6 bases and J by 1 base, and 13 bases separated the two germline ends. The full variable domain, its missing parts supplied by reference TRBV2 and TRBJ2-4, is EPEVTQTPSHQVTQMGQEVILRCVPISNHLYFYWYRQILGQKVEFLVSFYNNEISEKSEIFDDQFSVERPDGSNFTLKIRSTKLEDSAMYFCASRAGTSAKNIQYFGAGTRLSVL.

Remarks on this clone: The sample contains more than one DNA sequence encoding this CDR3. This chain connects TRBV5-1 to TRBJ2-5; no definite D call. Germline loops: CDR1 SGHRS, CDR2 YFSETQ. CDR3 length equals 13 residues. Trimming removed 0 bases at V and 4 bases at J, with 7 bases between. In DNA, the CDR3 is TGCGCCAGCAGCTTGGCTTCGAGAGAGACCCAGTACTTC. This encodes CASSLASRETQYF.

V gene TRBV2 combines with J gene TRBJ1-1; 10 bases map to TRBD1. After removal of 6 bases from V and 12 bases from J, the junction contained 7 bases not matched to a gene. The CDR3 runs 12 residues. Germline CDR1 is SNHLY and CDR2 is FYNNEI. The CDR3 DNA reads TGTGCCAGCAGCAAGGGGACAGGGGTGACTTTCTTT. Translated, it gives CASSKGTGVTFF.

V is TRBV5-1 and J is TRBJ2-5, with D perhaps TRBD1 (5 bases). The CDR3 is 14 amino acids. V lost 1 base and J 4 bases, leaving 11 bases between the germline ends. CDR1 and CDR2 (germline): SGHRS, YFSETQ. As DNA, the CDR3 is TGCGCCAGCAGCTTGACCTCAGGGCTAGAGACCCAGTACTTC. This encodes CASSLTSGLETQYF.

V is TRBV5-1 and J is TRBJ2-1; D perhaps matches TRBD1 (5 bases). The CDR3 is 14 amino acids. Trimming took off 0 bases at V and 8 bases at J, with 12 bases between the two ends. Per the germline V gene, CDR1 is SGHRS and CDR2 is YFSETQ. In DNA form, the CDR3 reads TGCGCCAGCAGCTTGGAGGGGCCTCGAGATGAGCAGTTCTTC. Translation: CASSLEGPRDEQFF.

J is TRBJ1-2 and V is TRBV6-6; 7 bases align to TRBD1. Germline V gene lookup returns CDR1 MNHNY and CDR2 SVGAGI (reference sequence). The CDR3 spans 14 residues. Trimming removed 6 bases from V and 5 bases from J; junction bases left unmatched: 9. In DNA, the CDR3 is TGTGCCAGCAGCCCGGACAGGCAAGGGTATGGCTACACCTTC. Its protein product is CASSPDRQGYGYTF.

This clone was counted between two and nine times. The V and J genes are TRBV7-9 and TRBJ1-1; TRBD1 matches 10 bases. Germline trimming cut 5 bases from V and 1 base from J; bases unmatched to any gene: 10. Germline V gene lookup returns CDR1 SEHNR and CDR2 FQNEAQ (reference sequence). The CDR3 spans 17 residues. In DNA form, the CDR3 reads TGTGCCAGCAGCACATTGGGACAGGGGAAATCGAACACTGAAGCTTTCTTT. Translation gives CASSTLGQGKSNTEAFF. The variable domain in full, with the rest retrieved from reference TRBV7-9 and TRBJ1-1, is DTGVSQNPRHKITKRGQNVTFRCDPISEHNRLYWYRQTLGQGPEFLTYFQNEAQLEKSRLLSDRFSAERPKGSFSTLEIQRTEQGDSAMYLCASSTLGQGKSNTEAFFGQGTRLTVV.

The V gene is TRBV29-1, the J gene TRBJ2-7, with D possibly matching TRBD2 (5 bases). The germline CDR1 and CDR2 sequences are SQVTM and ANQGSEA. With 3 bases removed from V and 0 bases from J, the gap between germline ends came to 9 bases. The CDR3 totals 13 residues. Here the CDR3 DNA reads TGCAGCGTTGAGTACGGGATCTCCTACGAGCAGTACTTC. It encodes CSVEYGISYEQYF.

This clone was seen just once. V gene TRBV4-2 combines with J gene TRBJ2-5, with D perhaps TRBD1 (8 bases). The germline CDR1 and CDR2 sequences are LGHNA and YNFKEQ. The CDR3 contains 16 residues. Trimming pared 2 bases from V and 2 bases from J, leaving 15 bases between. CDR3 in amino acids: CASSQKTGEGQETQYF. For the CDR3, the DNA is TGTGCCAGCAGCCAAAAGACAGGGGAGGGACAAGAGACCCAGTACTTC.

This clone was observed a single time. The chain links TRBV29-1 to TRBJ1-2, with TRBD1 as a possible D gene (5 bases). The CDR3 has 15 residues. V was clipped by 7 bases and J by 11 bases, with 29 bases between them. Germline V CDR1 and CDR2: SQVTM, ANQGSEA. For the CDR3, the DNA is TGCAGCGGCACTGCATTCATGGACGGCTTGGCAGGGTACACCTTC. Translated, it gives CSGTAFMDGLAGYTF.

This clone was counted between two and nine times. In DNA, the CDR3 is TGTGCCGGGTACGGGACTAGCGGGAGTAGGGCCTACAATGAGCAGTTCTTC. The encoded protein is CAGYGTSGSRAYNEQFF. The V and J genes are TRBV5-8 and TRBJ2-1; TRBD2 aligns across 14 bases. CDR3 length equals 17 residues. Trimming cost V 10 bases and J 2 bases; bases outside gene matches: 11. Germline values: CDR1 SGHTS, CDR2 YDEGEE.

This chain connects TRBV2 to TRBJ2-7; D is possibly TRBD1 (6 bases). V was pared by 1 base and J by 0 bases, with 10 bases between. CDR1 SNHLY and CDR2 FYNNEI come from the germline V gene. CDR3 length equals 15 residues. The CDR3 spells CASSEGGGLSYEQYF. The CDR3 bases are TGTGCCAGCAGTGAAGGAGGGGGTCTCTCCTACGAGCAGTACTTC.

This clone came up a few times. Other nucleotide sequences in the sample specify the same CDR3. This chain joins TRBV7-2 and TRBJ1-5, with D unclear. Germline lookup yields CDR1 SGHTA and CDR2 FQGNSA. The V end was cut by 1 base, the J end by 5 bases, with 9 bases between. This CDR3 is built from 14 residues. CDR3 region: CASSLGRRDQPQHF. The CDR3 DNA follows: TGTGCCAGCAGCTTAGGTCGGCGGGATCAGCCCCAGCATTTT.

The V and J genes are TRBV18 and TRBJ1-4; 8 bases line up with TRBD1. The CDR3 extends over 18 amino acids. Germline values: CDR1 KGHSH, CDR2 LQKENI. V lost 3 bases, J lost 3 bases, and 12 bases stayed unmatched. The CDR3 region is CASSPRDRGGKANEKLFF. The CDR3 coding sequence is TGTGCCAGCTCACCCCGCGACAGGGGTGGAAAAGCTAATGAAAAACTGTTTTTT. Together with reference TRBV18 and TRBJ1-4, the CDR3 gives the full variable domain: NAGVMQNPRHLVRRRGQEARLRCSPMKGHSHVYWYRQLPEEGLKFMVYLQKENIIDESGMPKERFSAEFPKEGPSILRIQQVVRGDSAAYFCASSPRDRGGKANEKLFFGSGTQLSVL.

CDR3: CASSLVASGSSGGELFF. The CDR3 nucleotides are TGCGCCAGCAGCTTGGTAGCTAGCGGGAGTTCCGGCGGGGAGCTGTTTTTT. This rearrangement joins TRBV5-1 to TRBJ2-2; TRBD2 aligns across 10 bases. Germline CDR1 and CDR2: SGHRS and YFSETQ. The CDR3 contains 17 residues. The V and J ends lost 0 bases and 7 bases, in that order; junction bases with no gene match: 9.